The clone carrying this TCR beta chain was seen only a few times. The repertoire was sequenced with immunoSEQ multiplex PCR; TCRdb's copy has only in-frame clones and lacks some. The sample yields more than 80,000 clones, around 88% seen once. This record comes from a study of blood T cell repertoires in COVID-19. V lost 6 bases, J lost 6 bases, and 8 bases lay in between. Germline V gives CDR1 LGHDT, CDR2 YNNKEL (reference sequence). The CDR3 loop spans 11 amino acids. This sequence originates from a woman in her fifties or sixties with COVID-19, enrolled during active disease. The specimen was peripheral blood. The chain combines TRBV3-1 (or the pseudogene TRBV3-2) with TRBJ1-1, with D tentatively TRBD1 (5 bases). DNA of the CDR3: TGTGCCAGCAGGCGGGGGGCTGAAGCTTTCTTT. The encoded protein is CASRRGAEAFF.